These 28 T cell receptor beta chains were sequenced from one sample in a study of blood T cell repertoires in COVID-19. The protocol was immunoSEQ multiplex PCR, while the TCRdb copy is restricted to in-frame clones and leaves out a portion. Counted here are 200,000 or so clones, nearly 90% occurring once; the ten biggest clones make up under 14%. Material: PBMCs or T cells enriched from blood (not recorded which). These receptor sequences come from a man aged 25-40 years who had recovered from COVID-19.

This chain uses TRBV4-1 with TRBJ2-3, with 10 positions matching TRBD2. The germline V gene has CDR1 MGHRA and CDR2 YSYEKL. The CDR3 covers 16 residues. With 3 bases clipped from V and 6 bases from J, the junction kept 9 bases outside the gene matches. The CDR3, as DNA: TGCGCCAGCAGCCACCAACTAGCGGGGACGATGGATACGCAGTATTTT. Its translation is CASSHQLAGTMDTQYF.

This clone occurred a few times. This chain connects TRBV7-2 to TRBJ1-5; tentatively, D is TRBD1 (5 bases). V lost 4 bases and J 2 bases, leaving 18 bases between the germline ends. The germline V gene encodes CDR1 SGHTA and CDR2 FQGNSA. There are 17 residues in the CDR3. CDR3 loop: CASSSQDTPWGNQPQHF. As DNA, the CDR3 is TGTGCCAGCAGCTCCCAGGACACTCCTTGGGGCAATCAGCCCCAGCATTTT.

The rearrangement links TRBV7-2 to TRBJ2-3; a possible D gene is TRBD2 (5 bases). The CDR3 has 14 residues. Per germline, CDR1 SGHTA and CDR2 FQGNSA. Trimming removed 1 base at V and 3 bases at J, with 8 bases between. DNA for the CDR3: TGTGCCAGCAGCTTAGAGCGGCTTACAGATACGCAGTATTTT. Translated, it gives CASSLERLTDTQYF.

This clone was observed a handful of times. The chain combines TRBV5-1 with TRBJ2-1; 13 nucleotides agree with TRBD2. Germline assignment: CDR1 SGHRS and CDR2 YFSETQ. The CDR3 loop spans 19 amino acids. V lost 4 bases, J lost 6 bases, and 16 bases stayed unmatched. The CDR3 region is CASSPLTGTSGIRGNEQFF. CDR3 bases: TGCGCCAGCAGCCCCCTTACCGGGACTAGCGGGATTCGGGGCAATGAGCAGTTCTTC. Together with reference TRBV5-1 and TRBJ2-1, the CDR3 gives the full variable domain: KAGVTQTPRYLIKTRGQQVTLSCSPISGHRSVSWYQQTPGQGLQFLFEYFSETQRNKGNFPGRFSGRQFSNSRSEMNVSTLELGDSALYLCASSPLTGTSGIRGNEQFFGPGTRLTVL.

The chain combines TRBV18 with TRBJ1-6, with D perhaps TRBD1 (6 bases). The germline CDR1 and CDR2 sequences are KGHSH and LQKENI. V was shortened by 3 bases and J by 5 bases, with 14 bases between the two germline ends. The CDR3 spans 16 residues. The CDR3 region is CASSPSGTQNNSPLHF. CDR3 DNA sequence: TGTGCCAGCTCACCTTCCGGGACACAAAATAATTCACCCCTCCACTTT.

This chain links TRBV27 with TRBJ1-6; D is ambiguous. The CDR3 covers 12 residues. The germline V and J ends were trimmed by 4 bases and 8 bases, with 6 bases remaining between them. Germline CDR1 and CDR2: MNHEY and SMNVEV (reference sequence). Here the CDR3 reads CASSSVYSPLHF. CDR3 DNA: TGTGCCAGCAGTTCCGTTTATTCACCCCTCCACTTT.

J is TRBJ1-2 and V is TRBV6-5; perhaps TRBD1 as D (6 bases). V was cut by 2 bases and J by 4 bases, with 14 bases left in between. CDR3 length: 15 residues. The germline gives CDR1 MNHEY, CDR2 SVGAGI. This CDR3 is CASSYVRGTPYGYTF. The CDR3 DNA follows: TGTGCCAGCAGTTACGTCAGGGGAACTCCCTATGGCTACACCTTC.

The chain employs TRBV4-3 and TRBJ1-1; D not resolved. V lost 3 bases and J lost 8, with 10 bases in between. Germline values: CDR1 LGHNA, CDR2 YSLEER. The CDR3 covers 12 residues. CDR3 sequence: CASSHHSGEAFF. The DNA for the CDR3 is TGCGCCAGCAGCCATCATAGCGGGGAAGCTTTCTTT.

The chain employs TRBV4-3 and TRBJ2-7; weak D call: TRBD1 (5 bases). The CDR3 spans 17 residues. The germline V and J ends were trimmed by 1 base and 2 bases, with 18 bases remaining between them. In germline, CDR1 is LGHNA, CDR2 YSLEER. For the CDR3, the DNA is TGCGCCAGCAGCCAAGTGATTTTCCAGGGTGAAACCTACGAGCAGTACTTC. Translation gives CASSQVIFQGETYEQYF.

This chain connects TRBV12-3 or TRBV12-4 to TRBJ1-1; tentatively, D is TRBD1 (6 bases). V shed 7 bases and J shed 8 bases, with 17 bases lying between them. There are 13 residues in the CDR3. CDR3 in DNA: TGTGCCAGCAACCGAGGGGGATTCGGGGAAGCTTTCTTT. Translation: CASNRGGFGEAFF.

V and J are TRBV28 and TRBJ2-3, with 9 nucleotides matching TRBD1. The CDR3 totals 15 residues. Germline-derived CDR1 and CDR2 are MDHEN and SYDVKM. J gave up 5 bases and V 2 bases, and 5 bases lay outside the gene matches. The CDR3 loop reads CASSLRTGVGDTQYF. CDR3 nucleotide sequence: TGTGCCAGCAGTTTAAGGACAGGGGTGGGAGATACGCAGTATTTT.

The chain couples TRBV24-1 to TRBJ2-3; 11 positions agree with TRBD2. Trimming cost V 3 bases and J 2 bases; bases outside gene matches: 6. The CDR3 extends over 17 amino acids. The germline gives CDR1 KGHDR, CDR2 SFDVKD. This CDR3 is CATSDQTSGENTDTQYF. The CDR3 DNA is TGTGCCACCAGTGATCAGACTAGCGGGGAAAACACAGATACGCAGTATTTT.

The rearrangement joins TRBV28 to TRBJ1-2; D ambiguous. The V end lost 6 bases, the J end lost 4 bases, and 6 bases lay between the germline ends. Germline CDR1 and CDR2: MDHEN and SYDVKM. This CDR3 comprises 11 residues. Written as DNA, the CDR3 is TGTGCCAGCAGGGTGGCCTATGGCTACACCTTC. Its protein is CASRVAYGYTF.

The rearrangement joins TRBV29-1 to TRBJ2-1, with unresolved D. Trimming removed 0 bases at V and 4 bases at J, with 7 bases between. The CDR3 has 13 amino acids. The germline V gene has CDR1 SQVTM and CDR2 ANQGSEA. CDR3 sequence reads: CSVEDPSYNEQFF. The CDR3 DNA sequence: TGCAGCGTTGAAGATCCTTCGTACAATGAGCAGTTCTTC.

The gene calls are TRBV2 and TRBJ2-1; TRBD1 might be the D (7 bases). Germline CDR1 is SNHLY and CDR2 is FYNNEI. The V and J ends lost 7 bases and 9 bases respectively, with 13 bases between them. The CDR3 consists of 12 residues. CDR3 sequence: CASTGQEGEQFF. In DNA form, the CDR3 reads TGTGCCAGCACCGGACAGGAGGGTGAGCAGTTCTTC.

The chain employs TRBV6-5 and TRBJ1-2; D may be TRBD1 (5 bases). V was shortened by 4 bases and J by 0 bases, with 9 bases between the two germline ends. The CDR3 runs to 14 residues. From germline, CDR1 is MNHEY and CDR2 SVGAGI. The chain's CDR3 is CASSLQDSNYGYTF. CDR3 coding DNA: TGTGCCAGCAGTTTACAGGATTCTAACTATGGCTACACCTTC.

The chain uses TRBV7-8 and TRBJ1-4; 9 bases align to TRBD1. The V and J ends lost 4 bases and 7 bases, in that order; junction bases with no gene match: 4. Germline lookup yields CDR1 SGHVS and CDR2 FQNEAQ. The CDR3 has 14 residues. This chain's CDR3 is CASSSQGAGEKLFF. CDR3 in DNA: TGTGCCAGCAGCTCACAGGGGGCCGGTGAAAAACTGTTTTTT.

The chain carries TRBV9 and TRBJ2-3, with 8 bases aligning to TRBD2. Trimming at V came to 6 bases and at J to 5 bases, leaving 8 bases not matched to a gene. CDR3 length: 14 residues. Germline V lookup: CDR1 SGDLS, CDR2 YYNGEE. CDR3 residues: CASNPGGLGDTQYF. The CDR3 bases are TGTGCCAGCAACCCGGGGGGGCTTGGAGATACGCAGTATTTT.

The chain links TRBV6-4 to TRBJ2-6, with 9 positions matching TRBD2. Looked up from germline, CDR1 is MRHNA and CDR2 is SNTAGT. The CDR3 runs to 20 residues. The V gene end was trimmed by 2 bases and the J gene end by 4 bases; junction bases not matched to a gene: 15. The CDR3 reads CASSDGELAGEPSGANVLTF. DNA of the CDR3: TGTGCCAGCAGTGACGGGGAATTAGCGGGGGAGCCCTCGGGGGCCAACGTCCTGACTTTC.

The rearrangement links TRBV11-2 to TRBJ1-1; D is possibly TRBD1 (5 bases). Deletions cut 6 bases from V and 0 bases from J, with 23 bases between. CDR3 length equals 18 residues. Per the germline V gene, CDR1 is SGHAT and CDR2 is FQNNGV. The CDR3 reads CASRIKPEGRGMNTEAFF. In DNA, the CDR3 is TGTGCCAGCAGGATAAAGCCGGAGGGACGGGGGATGAACACTGAAGCTTTCTTT.

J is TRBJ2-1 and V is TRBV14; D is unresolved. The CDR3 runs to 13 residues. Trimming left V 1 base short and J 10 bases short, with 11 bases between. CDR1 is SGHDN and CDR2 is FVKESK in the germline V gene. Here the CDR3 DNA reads TGTGCCAGCAGCCAAGTACGAGGATCCGAGCAGTTCTTC. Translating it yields CASSQVRGSEQFF.

The CDR3 region has the DNA TGTGCCAGCTTTTCTTATTGGGGGGCAACTAATGAAAAACTGTTTTTT. Its translation: CASFSYWGATNEKLFF. This chain joins TRBV28 and TRBJ1-4; TRBD1 might be the D (5 bases). From germline, CDR1 is MDHEN and CDR2 SYDVKM. V was shortened by 8 bases and J by 0 bases, with 16 bases between the two germline ends. This CDR3 has 16 residues.

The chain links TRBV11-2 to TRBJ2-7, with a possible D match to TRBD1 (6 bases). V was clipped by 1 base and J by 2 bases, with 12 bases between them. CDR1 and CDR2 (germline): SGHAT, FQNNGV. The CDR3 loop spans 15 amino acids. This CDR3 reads CASSLGTRGTYEQYF. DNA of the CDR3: TGTGCCAGCAGCTTAGGCACTAGGGGGACCTACGAGCAGTACTTC.

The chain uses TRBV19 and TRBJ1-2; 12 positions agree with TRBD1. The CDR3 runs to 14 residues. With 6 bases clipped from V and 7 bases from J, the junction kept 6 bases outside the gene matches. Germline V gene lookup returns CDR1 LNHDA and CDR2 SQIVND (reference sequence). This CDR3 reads CASSPGTGGAGYTF. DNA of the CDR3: TGTGCCAGTAGCCCCGGGACAGGGGGCGCTGGCTACACCTTC.

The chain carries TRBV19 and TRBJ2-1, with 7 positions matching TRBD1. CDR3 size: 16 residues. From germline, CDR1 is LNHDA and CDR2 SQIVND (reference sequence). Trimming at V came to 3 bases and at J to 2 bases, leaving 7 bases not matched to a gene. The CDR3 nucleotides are TGTGCCAGTAGTATGTCAGGGGGACCTCCCTACAATGAGCAGTTCTTC. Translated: CASSMSGGPPYNEQFF.

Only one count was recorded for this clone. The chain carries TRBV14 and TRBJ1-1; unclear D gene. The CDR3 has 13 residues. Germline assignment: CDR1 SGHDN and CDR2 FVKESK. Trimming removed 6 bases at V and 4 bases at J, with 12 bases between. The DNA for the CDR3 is TGTGCCAGCAGGCACTCATCAGGCACTGAAGCTTTCTTT. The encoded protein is CASRHSSGTEAFF.

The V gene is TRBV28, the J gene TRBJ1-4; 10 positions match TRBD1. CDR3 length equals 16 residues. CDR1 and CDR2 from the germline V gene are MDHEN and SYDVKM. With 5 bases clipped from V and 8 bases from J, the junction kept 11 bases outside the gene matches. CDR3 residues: CASSPGTGALGEKLFF. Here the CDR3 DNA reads TGTGCCAGCAGTCCCGGGACAGGGGCCCTCGGCGAAAAACTGTTTTTT.

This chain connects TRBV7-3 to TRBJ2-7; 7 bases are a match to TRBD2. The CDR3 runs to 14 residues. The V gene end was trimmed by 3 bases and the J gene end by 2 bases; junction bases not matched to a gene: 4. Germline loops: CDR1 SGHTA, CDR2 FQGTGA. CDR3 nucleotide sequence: TGTGCCAGCAGCTTCGACGCGGGGGCCTACGAGCAGTACTTC. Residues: CASSFDAGAYEQYF.